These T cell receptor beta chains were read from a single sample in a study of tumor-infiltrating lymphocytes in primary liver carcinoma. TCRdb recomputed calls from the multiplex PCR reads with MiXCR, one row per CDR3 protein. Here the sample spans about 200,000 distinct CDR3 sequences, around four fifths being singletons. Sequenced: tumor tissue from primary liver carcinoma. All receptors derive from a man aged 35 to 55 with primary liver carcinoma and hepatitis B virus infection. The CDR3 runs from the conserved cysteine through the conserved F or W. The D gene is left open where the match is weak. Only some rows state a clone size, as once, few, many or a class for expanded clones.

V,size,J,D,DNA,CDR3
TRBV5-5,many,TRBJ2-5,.,TGTGCCAGCAGCTTGTACGGCCAAGAGACCCAGTACTTC,CASSLYGQETQYF
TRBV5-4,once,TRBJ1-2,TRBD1,TGTCCCAGCAGGGGGACAGGGGGGCTCGACTATGGCTCCACCTTC,CPSRGTGGLDYGSTF
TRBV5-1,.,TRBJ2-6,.,TGCGCCAGCAGCTTGGACCCAGCGGCCAGGGCCAACGTCCTGACTTTC,CASSLDPAARANVLTF
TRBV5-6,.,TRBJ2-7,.,TGTGCCTGCAGCTTGTCGGGGGTAGCTGGCACCTACGAGCACTACTTC,CACSLSGVAGTYEHYF
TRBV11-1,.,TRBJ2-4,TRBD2,TGTGCCAGCAGCTTTCCAGGGACTAGCGTGACCAATAACATTCAATACTTC,CASSFPGTSVTNNIQYF
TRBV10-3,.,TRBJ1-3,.,TGTGCCATCAGTGATTTTGGACAATCGGGGGACACCATATATTTT,CAISDFGQSGDTIYF
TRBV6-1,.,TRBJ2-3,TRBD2,TGTGCCAGCAGTACCAGCGGGAGAGGGGATACACAGTATTTT,CASSTSGRGDTQYF
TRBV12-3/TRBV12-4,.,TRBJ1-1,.,TGTACCAGCTGTCGACAGTTGAACACTGAAGCTTTCTTT,CTSCRQLNTEAFF
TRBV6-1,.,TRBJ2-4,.,TGTGCCAGCAGTGGAGGACCTACAAGGGAAGCCAAAGACATTCAGTACTTC,CASSGGPTREAKDIQYF
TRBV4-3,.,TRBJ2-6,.,TGCGCCAGCAGCCAGGGGACATCTGGGGCCAACATCCTGACTTTC,CASSQGTSGANILTF
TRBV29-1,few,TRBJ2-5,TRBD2,TGCAGTATTCGGACTAGCGGGAGTTGGACAGAGACCCAGTACTTC,CSIRTSGSWTETQYF
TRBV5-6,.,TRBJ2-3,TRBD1,TGTGCCAGCAGCCCACAGGGGGCCACTGATGCGCAGTATTTT,CASSPQGATDAQYF
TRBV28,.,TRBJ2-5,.,TGTGCCAGTAGTCAGGACGTTGGGCAAGAGACCCAGTACTTC,CASSQDVGQETQYF
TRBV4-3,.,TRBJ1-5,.,TGCGCCAGCAGCCAAGATCGAGGGGGTCAGTCTCAGCATTTT,CASSQDRGGQSQHF
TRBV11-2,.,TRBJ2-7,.,TGTGCCAGCAGCTCTAACAGTAACTCCTACGATCACTACTTC,CASSSNSNSYDHYF
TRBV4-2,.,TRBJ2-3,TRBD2,TGTGACAGCAGCCCGACCTCTACCTCTAGCGGGAGGTACACAGCTACGCAGTATTTT,CDSSPTSTSSGRYTATQYF
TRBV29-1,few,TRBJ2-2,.,TGCAGCGTTTCCGGGCCGGGCAACACCGGGGAGCCGTTTTTT,CSVSGPGNTGEPFF
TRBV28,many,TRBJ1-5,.,TGTGCCAGCAGTTTAGGGCAGCTAAGTCAGCCCCAGCATTTT,CASSLGQLSQPQHF
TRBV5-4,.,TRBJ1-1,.,TGTGCCAACAGGTCTGGGCAGGGGACTATTGAAGCTTACTTT,CANRSGQGTIEAYF
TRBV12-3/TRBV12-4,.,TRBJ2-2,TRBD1,TGTGCCAGCATGGGGACAGCGAACACAGGGGAGCTGTTTTTT,CASMGTANTGELFF
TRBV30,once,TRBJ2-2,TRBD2,TGTGCCTGGATTGGTAGCGGGGGGCTGATAAACACCGGGGAGCTGTTTTTT,CAWIGSGGLINTGELFF
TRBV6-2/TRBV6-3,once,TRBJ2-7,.,TGTGCCAGCAATTACATTACTGACGTGGAGGGAGGCTGGTATGAGCAGTACTTC,CASNYITDVEGGWYEQYF
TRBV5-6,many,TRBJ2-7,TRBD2,TGTGCCAGCAGGAAAGCGGGAGGCCCTCTCGAGCAGTACTTC,CASRKAGGPLEQYF
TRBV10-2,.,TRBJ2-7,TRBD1,TGCACCAGCAGTACAGGGGGATACGAGCAATACTTC,CTSSTGGYEQYF
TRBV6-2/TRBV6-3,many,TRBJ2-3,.,TGTGCCAGCAGCTCCGGGGCCCGCCCAGATACGCAGTATTTT,CASSSGARPDTQYF
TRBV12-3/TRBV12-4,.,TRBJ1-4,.,TGTGCCAGCAATTTAGTGGATACTGAAAAACTGTTTTTT,CASNLVDTEKLFF
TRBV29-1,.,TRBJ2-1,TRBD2,TGCATCGTTGACTGGACTAGCGGGAGGGCATGGGAGCAGTTCTTC,CIVDWTSGRAWEQFF
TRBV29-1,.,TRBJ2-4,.,TGCAGCGTTGTTGCCCTATGCCGGCTAGCCAAAAACATTCAGTGCTTC,CSVVALCRLAKNIQCF
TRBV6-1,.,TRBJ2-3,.,TGTGCCAACAGTGAAAGGTGGAGGAGATTGTTCACAAATACGCAGTATTTT,CANSERWRRLFTNTQYF
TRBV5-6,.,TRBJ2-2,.,TGTGTCAGCAGCTTATGGGGCCTAGTGCGGACAACTGGGGAGCTGTTTTTT,CVSSLWGLVRTTGELFF
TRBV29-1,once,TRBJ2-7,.,TGCAGCGTAGGAGTTACAGGGAGCGAGGGCGAGCAGTACTTC,CSVGVTGSEGEQYF
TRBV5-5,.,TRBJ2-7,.,TGTGGCAGTAGCATTGGCAGAAGATACGAGCAGTACTTC,CGSSIGRRYEQYF
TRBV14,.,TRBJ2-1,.,TGTGCCAACACCCAAAATCTCGACACCAGTGGGCAGTTCTTC,CANTQNLDTSGQFF
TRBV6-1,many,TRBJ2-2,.,TGTGCCAGCAGTGTCGAGGGACACCACTACACCGGGGAGCTGTTTTTT,CASSVEGHHYTGELFF